This T cell receptor (beta chain) was identified during a study of beta chain features in type 1 diabetes (dated by TCRdb to the late 2010s). Describing the broader study: Mean age, gender distribution, total cell number and subset yield were not different between patients and healthy donors. Regulatory and stem cell-like memory subsets were obtained from only 8 patients and roughly eight healthy donors, while naive and central memory subsets were obtained from all 28 donors. A total of some 100,000,000 sorted cells were examined across all samples, and a strong correlation was observed between cell number per subset and RNA yield. In the study, recently diagnosed type 1 diabetes patients and matched healthy donors were compared on the TCRB repertoires of their sorted circulating CD4+ T cell subsets.

V lost 4 bases and J lost 1 base, and the count of bases not matched to a germline gene is 10. CDR1 and CDR2 were assigned from the germline V gene as SGDLS and YYNGEE. The CDR3, cysteine through phenylalanine, is 16 amino acids long. The retained sequence is limited to the CDR3, 48 bases, with the frame set at the first base. Each donor gave one peripheral blood draw, averaging approximately 110 mL, which was collected into heparinised tubes. Using a panel that included CD45RO, CCR7, CD25, CD127, CD95 and CD27, naive, central memory, regulatory and stem cell-like memory CD4+ T cells were sorted on a BD FACSAria II. Every sorted population had a purity above 98%. PBMCs were isolated immediately by Lymphoprep density gradient centrifugation and stained directly without culture. So that batch effects would be minimized, each experiment stained and sorted samples in pairs, pairing one healthy donor with one patient.

Concerning this clone: Its recognized antigen is unknown. No base qualities exist here, and no much larger clone lies one base off it.

The High Capacity cDNA Reverse Transcription Kit was used to reverse transcribe all of the isolated RNA, meaning that expressed TCRB transcripts were what got sequenced. Deep immunoSEQ sequencing was performed on naive, central memory and regulatory T cell samples, with an average of around 3.5 million total reads per sample. After sorted cells were lysed in RLT buffer, RNA was extracted with DNase-treated RNeasy Micro or Mini kits, with the choice depending on cell number. To prevent cross-contamination, every cell subset was processed on its own, while patient and healthy donor samples were processed together. Using the immunoSEQ multiplex PCR, TCRB sequences were amplified from cDNA into 87-bp fragments spanning the CDR3 region. The amplicons were sequenced using the Illumina HiSeq platform. The authors' analysis ran thus. Synthetic template baselines were used to correct PCR bias computationally, reads within Hamming distance 2 were collapsed together, and singletons that could not be merged were discarded. Reads were aligned against IMGT to assign V, D and J genes, CDR3 length and insertions or deletions at six rearrangement sites. Within each subset, clonotype counts were normalized to sorted cell number, after which true diversity and Gini coefficients were computed with the tcR R package. Repertoire sharing was quantified using the overlap coefficient calculated on TCRB nucleotide sequences. What TCRdb holds here is the immuneACCESS table cut down to in-frame rearrangements. Part of the clones is not present; checked against another copy, under half of the missing clones reflect an unresolved V gene, and the others are unexplained. The V and J calls and clone size come from that table; D and trimming were worked out from the DNA. The sample contains approximately 160,000 clones, about 8.1% of them found a single time. The ten largest clones take up 0.65% of the sample.

The paper's findings and limits, for the study overall: Naive, central memory and regulatory TCRB repertoires appeared to be more similar among patients than among healthy donors. Because cDNA was sequenced instead of genomic DNA, activated cells with high expression could be over-represented, although the groups did not differ in activation or CD3 levels. Because the HLA sub-analyses included only small numbers of individuals, any influence of HLA type on TCRB rearrangement was left unresolved. Type 1 diabetes patients showed a moderate but significant shortening of TCRB CDR3 length in all four CD4+ subsets. PCR may preferentially amplify shorter templates, but because patient and control samples were amplified and corrected together, any resulting skew would affect both groups equally. Fewer insertions and more nucleotide deletions at VDJ recombination sites were observed in patients with type 1 diabetes, implying thymic rearrangement abnormalities.

The clonotype was recovered from a man between 18 and 35 years old in good health. Recombination joined TRBV9 with TRBJ2-7, and 8 junction bases match TRBD2. Sequenced material: central memory CD4+ T cells from blood. In nucleotide form, the sequence is TGTGCCAGCAGCCCAGGTCTGACTAGCGAATCCTACGAGCAGTACTTC. This yields the protein CASSPGLTSESYEQYF.